A selection of T cell receptor beta chains follows, all from one sample in a study of blood T cells in healthy people across ages. TCRdb called the 5' RACE reads again in MiXCR, with one record for every CDR3 protein. The sample lists around 1,500,000 distinct CDR3 sequences, over 25% occurring once. Sequencing was carried out using blood. The receptors stem from a woman aged 30 to 39 in good health. Each CDR3 is given with its conserved first and last residue. D genes are given only for firm matches. Expanded clones get a size class; other rows say once, few or many, or leave the size out.

j_gene,abundance,d_gene,v_gene,CDR3aa,CDR3nt
TRBJ1-2,.,TRBD1,TRBV7-2,CASSWDREGYTF,TGTGCCAGCAGCTGGGACAGGGAGGGTTACACCTTC
TRBJ1-5,.,TRBD1,TRBV6-2/TRBV6-3,CASRATGGLNQPQHF,TGTGCCAGCAGAGCGACAGGGGGCCTAAATCAGCCCCAGCATTTT
TRBJ2-3,few,TRBD2,TRBV20-1,CSAIRTSLDTQYF,TGCAGTGCTATCCGGACTAGCCTCGATACGCAGTATTTT
TRBJ1-1,.,TRBD1,TRBV29-1,CSVETGQGVTEAFF,TGCAGCGTTGAAACGGGACAGGGGGTAACTGAAGCTTTCTTT
TRBJ1-2,few,TRBD1,TRBV5-1,CASSLDTDRANGYTF,TGCGCCAGCAGCTTGGATACGGACAGGGCGAATGGCTACACCTTC
TRBJ1-4,.,TRBD1,TRBV16,CASSQSRQGGEKLFF,TGTGCCAGCAGCCAATCGCGACAGGGAGGTGAAAAACTGTTTTTT
TRBJ2-6,many,.,TRBV4-2,CASSQVVAGANVLTF,TGTGCCAGCAGCCAAGTTGTTGCTGGGGCCAACGTCCTGACTTTC
TRBJ2-3,.,TRBD1,TRBV7-2,CTSSLSPGTVKDTQYF,TGTACCAGCAGCCTATCACCCGGGACAGTAAAAGATACGCAGTATTTT
TRBJ2-3,few,TRBD2,TRBV4-2,CASSQLQTRLAGFTDTQYF,TGTGCCAGCAGCCAGCTGCAGACGAGACTAGCGGGGTTCACAGATACGCAGTATTTT
TRBJ1-2,.,.,TRBV29-1,CSVDESHGYTF,TGCAGCGTTGATGAGTCCCATGGCTACACCTTC
TRBJ2-7,.,.,TRBV20-1,CSASPGPFPLEQYF,TGCAGTGCTAGCCCGGGACCGTTTCCCCTCGAGCAGTACTTC
TRBJ1-3,few,.,TRBV9,CASSVDRASGNTIYF,TGTGCCAGCAGCGTAGACAGGGCTTCTGGAAACACCATATATTTT
TRBJ2-1,.,.,TRBV7-9,CASSSGTRTSNEQFF,TGTGCCAGCAGCTCCGGGACCAGGACATCCAATGAGCAGTTCTTC
TRBJ2-5,.,TRBD2,TRBV14,CASSQPGTTLQETQYF,TGTGCCAGCAGCCAGCCCGGGACTACTCTCCAGGAGACCCAGTACTTC
TRBJ1-5,few,TRBD1,TRBV18,CASSRAGQANQPQHF,TGTGCCAGCTCACGAGCGGGACAGGCCAATCAGCCCCAGCATTTT
TRBJ2-7,many,.,TRBV12-3/TRBV12-4,CASSFQGPSYEQYF,TGTGCCAGCAGTTTTCAGGGACCTTCGTACGAGCAGTACTTC
TRBJ2-1,.,TRBD1,TRBV15,CATSGCPGTGGPYNEQFF,TGTGCCACCAGCGGCTGTCCCGGGACAGGGGGCCCCTACAATGAGCAGTTCTTC
TRBJ2-1,few,.,TRBV9,CASSFPARVRADSYNEQFF,TGTGCCAGCAGCTTTCCAGCTCGGGTCCGGGCGGATTCCTACAATGAGCAGTTCTTC
TRBJ2-4,many,.,TRBV28,CASSFPGTKNIQYF,TGTGCCAGCAGTTTCCCAGGGACCAAAAACATTCAGTACTTC
TRBJ2-1,.,TRBD1,TRBV20-1,CSASPGQGATNEQFF,TGCAGTGCTAGTCCGGGACAGGGGGCGACCAATGAGCAGTTCTTC
TRBJ1-6,.,TRBD1,TRBV27,CASSLIWDSNSPLHF,TGCGCCAGCAGTTTAATTTGGGACAGCAATTCACCCCTCCACTTT
TRBJ1-2,.,.,TRBV20-1,CSANYPTLGGYGYTF,TGCAGTGCCAACTACCCCACCTTGGGAGGCTATGGCTACACCTTC
TRBJ2-3,few,TRBD1,TRBV5-1,CASSLAGQGADTQYF,TGCGCCAGCAGCTTGGCGGGACAGGGCGCAGATACGCAGTATTTT
TRBJ1-5,few,.,TRBV4-1,CASSQIVGSSQPQHF,TGCGCCAGCAGCCAGATAGTAGGGTCCAGTCAGCCCCAGCATTTT
TRBJ2-3,few,TRBD2,TRBV7-2,CASSQTASGEVSDTQYF,TGTGCCAGCAGCCAAACCGCTAGCGGGGAGGTGTCAGATACGCAGTATTTT
TRBJ2-3,few,TRBD1,TRBV5-1,CASRPGTGSTDTQYF,TGCGCCAGCAGACCCGGGACAGGCTCCACAGATACGCAGTATTTT
TRBJ1-6,.,.,TRBV7-9,CASARASYNSPLHF,TGTGCCAGCGCTAGGGCGTCCTATAATTCACCCCTCCACTTT
TRBJ2-2,few,TRBD2,TRBV10-2,CASSEAGGGTGELFF,TGCGCCAGCAGTGAAGCGGGGGGGGGCACCGGGGAGCTGTTTTTT
TRBJ2-6,.,.,TRBV7-2,CASGLVGTGANVLTF,TGCGCCAGCGGCTTAGTGGGGACTGGGGCCAACGTCCTGACTTTC
TRBJ2-1,few,.,TRBV12-3/TRBV12-4,CASRTGLSNEQFF,TGTGCCAGCAGAACGGGTCTTTCTAATGAGCAGTTCTTC
TRBJ1-2,few,.,TRBV12-3/TRBV12-4,CASSPLGLTYGYTF,TGTGCCAGCAGTCCCCTGGGGCTGACCTATGGCTACACCTTC
TRBJ1-6,few,.,TRBV12-3/TRBV12-4,CATGTSNSPLHF,TGTGCCACCGGGACGTCGAATTCACCCCTCCACTTT
TRBJ2-1,.,TRBD1,TRBV7-9,CASNNSPGQGSDEQFF,TGTGCCAGCAACAATTCACCGGGACAGGGGAGCGATGAGCAGTTCTTC
TRBJ1-4,.,.,TRBV29-1,CSVADRALNEKLFF,TGCAGCGTCGCTGACCGAGCACTTAATGAAAAACTGTTTTTT
TRBJ1-1,.,TRBD1,TRBV29-1,CSGGQGGVAFF,TGCAGCGGGGGACAGGGTGGTGTAGCTTTCTTT
TRBJ2-2,few,.,TRBV12-3/TRBV12-4,CASSFGSGELFF,TGTGCCAGCAGTTTCGGATCCGGGGAGCTGTTTTTT
TRBJ2-7,many,TRBD1,TRBV29-1,CSVEGQGAYEQYF,TGCAGCGTTGAGGGACAGGGGGCCTACGAGCAGTACTTC
TRBJ1-6,.,TRBD1,TRBV11-2,CASSLTGALSPLHF,TGTGCCAGCAGTTTGACAGGGGCCCTAAGTCCCCTCCACTTT
TRBJ2-7,.,.,TRBV6-2/TRBV6-3,CASSYSLGPAYEQYF,TGTGCCAGCAGTTACTCCTTAGGACCAGCCTACGAGCAGTACTTC
TRBJ2-5,.,.,TRBV12-3/TRBV12-4,CASSYPRRETQYF,TGTGCCAGCAGTTACCCTCGTCGGGAGACCCAGTACTTC
TRBJ2-3,.,.,TRBV29-1,CSVEVSPSLSTDTQYF,TGCAGCGTTGAGGTCAGCCCAAGCCTTAGCACAGATACGCAGTATTTT
TRBJ1-1,few,TRBD1,TRBV14,CATRQGATEAFF,TGTGCCACAAGACAGGGGGCAACTGAAGCTTTCTTT
TRBJ1-5,few,TRBD1,TRBV12-3/TRBV12-4,CASSYRGGLSNQPQHF,TGTGCCAGCAGTTACAGGGGTGGATTGAGCAATCAGCCCCAGCATTTT
TRBJ2-1,.,.,TRBV5-1,CASRRGGEIFNEQFF,TGCGCCAGCAGGCGCGGAGGGGAGATATTCAATGAGCAGTTCTTC
TRBJ1-6,few,TRBD1,TRBV28,CASTTTGSGFALHF,TGTGCCAGCACCACGACAGGGTCGGGTTTTGCCCTCCACTTT
TRBJ2-5,.,TRBD1,TRBV20-1,CSARTGTVKETQYF,TGCAGTGCTAGGACCGGGACAGTGAAAGAGACCCAGTACTTC
TRBJ2-5,many,.,TRBV29-1,CSHATGAETQYF,TGCAGCCACGCGACGGGGGCAGAGACCCAGTACTTC
TRBJ2-7,.,TRBD2,TRBV6-2/TRBV6-3,CASSTGTSGKEQYF,TGTGCCAGCAGCACCGGGACTAGCGGGAAGGAGCAGTACTTC
TRBJ2-1,.,TRBD2,TRBV29-1,CSVERGAGGNEQFF,TGCAGCGTTGAAAGGGGGGCGGGGGGAAATGAGCAGTTCTTC
TRBJ1-5,few,TRBD1,TRBV6-5,CASRPGQGVHQPQHF,TGTGCCAGCAGACCTGGCCAGGGGGTGCATCAGCCCCAGCATTTT
TRBJ1-4,.,TRBD1,TRBV29-1,CSVGGQGADNEKLFF,TGCAGCGTTGGGGGACAGGGGGCCGATAATGAAAAACTGTTTTTT
TRBJ2-5,.,.,TRBV20-1,CSAQGISGTGTGTQYF,TGCAGTGCACAGGGGATTTCCGGGACCGGGACTGGGACCCAGTACTTC
TRBJ2-5,once,TRBD1,TRBV28,CASSWTGPRSEQYF,TGTGCCAGCAGTTGGACAGGCCCTCGGAGTGAGCAGTACTTC